Listed below are T cell receptor beta chains from one sample, sequenced in a study of T cell responses to AZD1222 COVID-19 vaccine. The repertoire was sequenced with immunoSEQ multiplex PCR; TCRdb's copy has only in-frame clones and lacks some. The repertoire holds 150,000 to 200,000 clones, with roughly 92% as singletons. The sequences come from peripheral blood, collected 28 days after the second AZD1222 dose. These TCRs come from an adult who received the AZD1222 COVID-19 vaccine. Both conserved end residues are part of each CDR3. The D gene is left open where the match is weak. Clone size, where shown, is once, few, many, or a class for clones that have expanded.

abundance	v_gene	d_gene	j_gene	CDR3nt	CDR3aa
NA	TRBV29-1	NA	TRBJ1-1	TGCAGCGTTGTTCGAAGGGCACCTAACACTGAAGCTTTCTTT	CSVVRRAPNTEAFF
NA	TRBV7-8	NA	TRBJ1-2	TGTGCCAGCAGCTTAGTGCCCCAGGGAACTAACTATGGCTACACCTTC	CASSLVPQGTNYGYTF
NA	TRBV3-1/TRBV3-2	NA	TRBJ2-7	TGTGCCAGCAGCCAAGGGGTCACCGGGATCGCCTACGAGCAGTACTTC	CASSQGVTGIAYEQYF
NA	TRBV30	TRBD2	TRBJ2-3	TGTGCCTGGAGTTCCCGCGGGGGACTAGCGGGAGGAGATACGCAGTATTTT	CAWSSRGGLAGGDTQYF
NA	TRBV7-8	NA	TRBJ2-7	TGTGCCAGCAGCCTTGACAGGTCTAGTGAGCAGTACTTC	CASSLDRSSEQYF
NA	TRBV13	TRBD2	TRBJ2-1	TGTGCCAGCAGCTTAGGCTGGGTAGCGGGAGGGCTGTCCTACAATGAGCAGTTCTTC	CASSLGWVAGGLSYNEQFF
NA	TRBV10-3	TRBD1	TRBJ2-2	TGTGCCATCAGTGCGTCAGGGGGCCGCGGGGAGCTGTTTTTT	CAISASGGRGELFF
NA	TRBV18	NA	TRBJ1-4	TGTGCCAGCTCACCACCGGGAGCTAATGAAAAACTGTTTTTT	CASSPPGANEKLFF
NA	TRBV5-1	NA	TRBJ2-5	TGCGCCAGCTACCTTAGCGGAACCAACCAAGAGACCCAGTACTTC	CASYLSGTNQETQYF
NA	TRBV30	TRBD1	TRBJ1-5	TGTGCCTGGAGTGACCGGGACAGGGGATATAGCAATCAGCCCCAGCATTTT	CAWSDRDRGYSNQPQHF
NA	TRBV9	TRBD1	TRBJ1-1	TGTGCCAGCAGCGCCCGACAGGGGTCTTCCCCTGAAGCTTTCTTT	CASSARQGSSPEAFF
NA	TRBV3-1/TRBV3-2	TRBD2	TRBJ2-2	TGTGCCAGCAGCCCTACGGAACGACTAGCAGTGACCGGGGAGCTGTTTTTT	CASSPTERLAVTGELFF
NA	TRBV28	TRBD2	TRBJ2-1	TGTGCCAGCAGCATCCTAGGGGCTAGCGGGCTATATGAGCAGTTCTTC	CASSILGASGLYEQFF
NA	TRBV7-9	TRBD1	TRBJ1-3	TGTGCCAGCAGCCGACAGGGATCCGGAAACACCATATATTTT	CASSRQGSGNTIYF
NA	TRBV19	NA	TRBJ1-3	TGTGCCAGTAGTAGACAGGTGGACTCTGGAAACACCATATATTTT	CASSRQVDSGNTIYF
NA	TRBV27	NA	TRBJ2-1	TGTGCCAGCAGTTTAGGGCACCACAATGAGCAGTTCTTC	CASSLGHHNEQFF
NA	TRBV29-1	NA	TRBJ2-1	TGCAGCGTCGGAGGATCTCTCCTTTTGAATGAGCAGTTCTTC	CSVGGSLLLNEQFF
NA	TRBV30	NA	TRBJ1-5	TGTGCCTGGAGTGCCCAGGCTGTTTATCAGCCCCAGCATTTT	CAWSAQAVYQPQHF
NA	TRBV6-5	NA	TRBJ1-1	TGTGCCAGCAGCCAGCGTACAATCCTAAGCACTGAAGCTTTCTTT	CASSQRTILSTEAFF
NA	TRBV3-1/TRBV3-2	NA	TRBJ2-7	TGTGCCAGCAGCCCGACACCCCCAGCAACCTACGAGCAGTACTTC	CASSPTPPATYEQYF
NA	TRBV4-2	TRBD1	TRBJ2-6	TGTGCCAGCAGCCAGGACAGGGTGGGATTTGGGGCCAACGTCCTGACTTTC	CASSQDRVGFGANVLTF
NA	TRBV2	TRBD1	TRBJ1-2	TGTGCCAGCAGATATAATTCGGGGACAGATGGCTACACCTTC	CASRYNSGTDGYTF
NA	TRBV18	NA	TRBJ1-1	TGTGCCAGCTCACCGGGCCACAATACTGAAGCTTTCTTT	CASSPGHNTEAFF
NA	TRBV29-1	NA	TRBJ2-1	TGCAGCGGGGGGTACTCCTACAATGAGCAGTTCTTC	CSGGYSYNEQFF
few	TRBV29-1	NA	TRBJ2-1	TGCAGCGTTAGGGACAATGAGCAGTTCTTC	CSVRDNEQFF
once	TRBV19	NA	TRBJ1-5	TGTGCCAGTAGTCCCCAGGGTCTAGACCGGCATTTT	CASSPQGLDRHF
NA	TRBV2	TRBD2	TRBJ2-1	TGTGCCAGCAATCGACTAGCAACGAATTACAATGAGCAGTTCTTC	CASNRLATNYNEQFF
NA	TRBV7-6	NA	TRBJ2-1	TGTGCCAGCAGCTCCCAGGACTTACTAAATTACAATGAGCAGTTCTTC	CASSSQDLLNYNEQFF
NA	TRBV2	TRBD1	TRBJ1-1	TGTGCCAGCAGAGGAGCCAGGGGGCGGACTGAAGCTTTCTTT	CASRGARGRTEAFF
NA	TRBV2	TRBD2	TRBJ2-2	TGTGCCAGCACGGGGGAGGGAGGCGGGGAGCTGTTTTTT	CASTGEGGGELFF
NA	TRBV2	TRBD2	TRBJ2-1	TGTGCCAGCATCTCGGGAGGCTCCTACAATGAGCAGTTCTTC	CASISGGSYNEQFF
NA	TRBV5-8	NA	TRBJ2-2	TGTGCCAGCAGCTTGGTAGGGACCGTCGGGGAGCTGTTTTTT	CASSLVGTVGELFF
NA	TRBV5-1	NA	TRBJ2-1	TGCGCCAGCAGCTTAGCGGTCCAAGTCGATGAGCAGTTCTTC	CASSLAVQVDEQFF
NA	TRBV30	NA	TRBJ1-3	TGTGCCTGGACCATAACCGGAGGGTTAGGAAACACCATATATTTT	CAWTITGGLGNTIYF
NA	TRBV27	TRBD1	TRBJ1-2	TGTGCCAGCAGTTTTTCCGCAGGGGGTGGTGATGGCTACACCTTC	CASSFSAGGGDGYTF
NA	TRBV7-3	NA	TRBJ2-5	TGTGCCAGCAGCCCCAGAGATAGCGGACCGAAGACCCAGTACTTC	CASSPRDSGPKTQYF
NA	TRBV6-5	NA	TRBJ1-2	TGTGCCAGCAGTTACAACAGAAACTATGGCTACACCTTC	CASSYNRNYGYTF
NA	TRBV5-1	NA	TRBJ1-1	TGCGCCAGCAGCTTGGCCGGCCAGGCCGCGAACACTGAAGCTTTCTTT	CASSLAGQAANTEAFF
NA	TRBV7-2	TRBD2	TRBJ2-3	TGTGCCAGCAGCCCCCGACTAGCGGGAGGCACAGATACGCAGTATTTT	CASSPRLAGGTDTQYF
NA	TRBV7-9	NA	TRBJ1-2	TGTGCCAGCAGCTTCCAAGGACAGCAACATGGCTACACCTTC	CASSFQGQQHGYTF
NA	TRBV7-9	NA	TRBJ2-3	TGTGCCAGCAGCTCCCCGCGGACTACCCCTCTCACAGATACGCAGTATTTT	CASSSPRTTPLTDTQYF
once	TRBV5-1	NA	TRBJ2-5	TGCGCCAGGGGAGGTTTACAAGAGACCCAGTACTTC	CARGGLQETQYF
NA	TRBV19	TRBD1	TRBJ1-1	TGTGCCAGTAGTACCTATGCCGGGACAGGACACTCTGAAGCTTTCTTT	CASSTYAGTGHSEAFF
NA	TRBV7-2	NA	TRBJ1-5	TGTGCCAGCAGCCTGTGGAGCAATCAGCCCCAGCATTTT	CASSLWSNQPQHF
NA	TRBV6-2/TRBV6-3	TRBD1	TRBJ2-7	TGTGCCAGCAGTTACCGGACAGGGGGCGCTTACGAGCAGTACTTC	CASSYRTGGAYEQYF
NA	TRBV18	NA	TRBJ1-1	TGTGCCAGCTCACTGCAGGAAGGGAGGTTCACTGAAGCTTTCTTT	CASSLQEGRFTEAFF
NA	TRBV9	TRBD1	TRBJ1-1	TGTGCCAGCAGCGTAGGACAGGGGAACACTGAAGCTTTCTTT	CASSVGQGNTEAFF
NA	TRBV2	NA	TRBJ1-5	TGTGCCAGCAGTCGACAGAATCAGCCCCAGCATTTT	CASSRQNQPQHF
NA	TRBV19	NA	TRBJ1-4	TGTGCCAGTAGTGGCAGACGGGTAACTAATGAAAAACTGTTTTTT	CASSGRRVTNEKLFF
NA	TRBV7-2	NA	TRBJ1-5	TGTGCCAGCAGCTTGAATAGCAATCAGCCCCAGCATTTT	CASSLNSNQPQHF
NA	TRBV25-1	TRBD1	TRBJ1-6	TGTGCCAGCAGGACAGGGTTTTCACCCCTCCACTTT	CASRTGFSPLHF
NA	TRBV2	NA	TRBJ1-3	TGTGCCAGCAGTGAAGATAGAATACGCAGCTCTGGAAACACCATATATTTT	CASSEDRIRSSGNTIYF